The next 10 T cell receptor beta chains were all read from a single sample in a study of OX40 agonist ivuxolimab in advanced cancers. Only in-frame clones appear in the TCRdb table, and some are missing; sequencing was by immunoSEQ multiplex PCR. The sample shows approximately 78,000 clones, approximately 90% of them seen only once. The sequencing used CD4+ or CD8+ T cells sorted from blood, collected in a trial of the OX40 agonist ivuxolimab. The source is an adult with an advanced solid tumor such as melanoma, head and neck, liver or kidney cancer.

The chain recombines TRBV5-4 with TRBJ1-4, with TRBD1 identical over 9 bases. V lost 1 base to trimming and J lost 8 bases; unmatched junction nucleotides: 3. Germline V gene lookup returns CDR1 SGHNT and CDR2 YYREEE (reference sequence). There are 14 residues in the CDR3. For the CDR3, the DNA is TGTGCCAGCAGCTTGCGACAGGGGGGAGAAAAACTGTTTTTT. Translation gives CASSLRQGGEKLFF.

This chain joins TRBV19 and TRBJ2-2; D possibly corresponds to TRBD1 (6 bases). V lost 4 bases to trimming and J lost 2 bases, with 14 bases between them. Germline CDR1 and CDR2: LNHDA and SQIVND (reference sequence). CDR3 length: 16 residues. Written as DNA, the CDR3 is TGTGCCAGTAGTAAACAGGGTAGTTTCAACACCGGGGAGCTGTTTTTT. Translated, it gives CASSKQGSFNTGELFF.

The chain joins TRBV4-2 to TRBJ2-7, with D perhaps matching TRBD2 (5 bases). The germline V gene encodes CDR1 LGHNA and CDR2 YNFKEQ. The CDR3 totals 16 residues. V was cut by 1 base and J by 7 bases, with 20 bases left in between. The CDR3 sequence is CASSQGAGTGGWEQYF. The CDR3 nucleotides read TGTGCCAGCAGCCAAGGAGCCGGAACGGGCGGGTGGGAGCAGTACTTC.

The DNA of the CDR3 is TGTGCCAGCAGCTCCAGACCGCACAGCTCCTACGAGCAGTACTTC. Its protein product is CASSSRPHSSYEQYF. The chain recombines TRBV7-6 with TRBJ2-7; no definite D call. CDR3 length: 15 residues. Germline V gene lookup returns CDR1 SGHVS and CDR2 FNYEAQ. The ends were cut back, 4 bases at V and 0 bases at J, with 13 bases in the middle.

J is TRBJ2-1 and V is TRBV7-9; 9 bases are a match to TRBD2. The CDR3 spans 14 residues. Germline V CDR1 and CDR2: SEHNR, FQNEAQ (reference sequence). With V trimmed by 6 bases and J by 6 bases, 6 bases remained unmatched. CDR3 protein: CASRPSGRTNEQFF. CDR3 DNA sequence: TGTGCCAGCAGACCCAGCGGGAGGACCAATGAGCAGTTCTTC. Based on the CDR3 plus reference TRBV7-9 and TRBJ2-1, the full variable domain is DTGVSQNPRHKITKRGQNVTFRCDPISEHNRLYWYRQTLGQGPEFLTYFQNEAQLEKSRLLSDRFSAERPKGSFSTLEIQRTEQGDSAMYLCASRPSGRTNEQFFGPGTRLTVL.

The chain carries TRBV19 and TRBJ2-7; weak D call: TRBD2 (6 bases). The ends were cut back, 4 bases at V and 7 bases at J, with 17 bases in the middle. The germline CDR1 and CDR2 sequences are LNHDA and SQIVND (reference sequence). The CDR3 length is 14 residues. This chain's CDR3 is CASSRPGSNGEQYF. The CDR3 DNA reads TGTGCCAGTAGTAGACCCGGGAGCAATGGGGAGCAGTACTTC.

The sample holds one count of this clone. The rearrangement joins TRBV6-5 to TRBJ1-1; no clear D. This CDR3 spans 14 amino acids. Germline V gene data show CDR1 as MNHEY and CDR2 as SVGAGI. The V end was cut by 0 bases, the J end by 3 bases, with 8 bases between. CDR3 sequence reads: CASSYSPPDTEAFF. The CDR3 coding sequence is TGTGCCAGCAGTTACTCGCCACCAGACACTGAAGCTTTCTTT.

The chain couples TRBV2 to TRBJ2-1; TRBD1 agrees at 7 bases. Germline trimming cut 7 bases from V and 9 bases from J; bases unmatched to any gene: 9. CDR1 and CDR2 (germline): SNHLY, FYNNEI. CDR3 length: 13 amino acids. The DNA of the CDR3 is TGTGCCAGCACCGACCAGGGGGATACTGAGCAGTTCTTC. Its translation: CASTDQGDTEQFF.

The V call is TRBV2, the J call TRBJ1-1; D unclear. The germline CDR1 and CDR2 sequences are SNHLY and FYNNEI. The CDR3 is 11 residues long. Trimming removed 8 bases from V and 4 bases from J, with 8 bases in between. This CDR3 is CASSAATEAFF. CDR3 bases: TGTGCCAGCTCGGCGGCCACTGAAGCTTTCTTT. Combining the CDR3 with reference TRBV2 and TRBJ1-1 gives the whole variable domain EPEVTQTPSHQVTQMGQEVILRCVPISNHLYFYWYRQILGQKVEFLVSFYNNEISEKSEIFDDQFSVERPDGSNFTLKIRSTKLEDSAMYFCASSAATEAFFGQGTRLTVV.

This chain joins TRBV7-2 and TRBJ2-5; TRBD2 agrees at 10 bases. Per the germline V gene, CDR1 is SGHTA and CDR2 is FQGNSA. The CDR3 contains 17 residues. V gave up 1 base and J gave up 5 bases; unmatched junction bases: 10. CDR3: CASSLVASGGASETQYF. The DNA of the CDR3 is TGTGCCAGCAGCTTAGTCGCTAGCGGGGGCGCCAGTGAGACCCAGTACTTC.